Shown below are 16 T cell receptor beta chains from a single sample sequenced in a study of blood T cell repertoires in COVID-19 (dated by TCRdb to the early 2020s). Receptors were amplified or captured by the immunoSEQ multiplex PCR assay. TCRdb carries this immuneACCESS record with in-frame sequences only. Its versions omit some clonotypes, under half of them owing to an unresolved V gene in the studies checked, with the rest unexplained. This sample has 250,000 to 350,000 clones in its table, and 90% of those were observed once. Approximately 2.5% of the sample goes to the ten largest clones. Sequenced input: PBMCs or T cells enriched from blood (not recorded which). The source of these receptors is a man in his fifties or sixties who had recovered from COVID-19.

V is TRBV4-3 and J is TRBJ1-4; D is perhaps TRBD1 (6 bases). The germline V and J ends were trimmed by 0 bases and 0 bases, with 14 bases remaining between them. The CDR3 consists of 18 residues. The V gene's germline CDR1 is LGHNA and CDR2 YSLEER. This CDR3 reads CASSQERGGFATNEKLFF. DNA for the CDR3: TGCGCCAGCAGCCAAGAAAGAGGGGGATTTGCAACTAATGAAAAACTGTTTTTT.

The chain couples TRBV13 to TRBJ1-4, with D perhaps TRBD1 (6 bases). Trimming left V 4 bases short and J 11 bases short, with 17 bases between. Looked up from germline, CDR1 is PRHDT and CDR2 is FYEKMQ (reference sequence). The CDR3 is 14 residues long. The CDR3 loop is CASSWRQGGGKLFF. The CDR3 DNA reads as TGTGCCAGCAGCTGGAGGCAGGGAGGGGGGAAACTGTTTTTT.

The chain employs TRBV6-1 and TRBJ1-6; perhaps TRBD1 as D (5 bases). Deletions cut 2 bases from V and 15 bases from J, with 11 bases between. CDR3 size: 12 residues. In germline, CDR1 is MNHNS, CDR2 SASEGT. CDR3 in DNA: TGTGCCAGCAGTGAATGGGGCAGGGACCTCCACTTT. It is translated as CASSEWGRDLHF.

The chain is built from TRBV12-5 and TRBJ1-5; D gene unclear. CDR3 length: 15 amino acids. Germline values: CDR1 LGHNT, CDR2 FRNRAP. V lost 3 bases, J lost 6 bases, and 15 bases lay in between. The CDR3: CASGLLVVGSQPQHF. The DNA for the CDR3 is TGTGCTAGTGGTTTACTAGTCGTGGGTAGTCAGCCCCAGCATTTT.

The chain combines TRBV5-1 with TRBJ2-2, with 11 bases fitting TRBD1. With 0 bases clipped from V and 3 bases from J, the junction kept 1 base outside the gene matches. Germline V gene sequence: CDR1 SGHRS, CDR2 YFSETQ. This CDR3 region has 16 residues. CDR3 nucleotides: TGCGCCAGCAGCTTGGAGGGACAGGGGGACACCGGGGAGCTGTTTTTT. Translated, it gives CASSLEGQGDTGELFF.

This clone was counted a single time. This chain joins TRBV5-4 and TRBJ1-6; possibly TRBD1 for D (5 bases). This CDR3 has 14 residues. The germline V gene has CDR1 SGHNT and CDR2 YYREEE (reference sequence). The V end lost 1 base, the J end lost 9 bases, and 11 bases lay between the germline ends. DNA of the CDR3: TGTGCCAGCAGCTTGTCAGGGAATGGTTCACCCCTCCACTTT. Protein product: CASSLSGNGSPLHF. The variable domain in full, with the rest retrieved from reference TRBV5-4 and TRBJ1-6, is ETGVTQSPTHLIKTRGQQVTLRCSSQSGHNTVSWYQQALGQGPQFIFQYYREEENGRGNFPPRFSGLQFPNYSSELNVNALELDDSALYLCASSLSGNGSPLHFGNGTRLTVT.

The chain joins TRBV12-3 or TRBV12-4 to TRBJ1-2, with TRBD1 as a possible D gene (6 bases). V gave up 5 bases and J gave up 8 bases, with 12 bases separating them. The CDR3 spans 12 residues. The CDR3 is CASSKTGHGYTF. CDR3 coding DNA: TGTGCCAGCAGTAAGACGGGACACGGCTACACCTTC.

The CDR3 region is CASSEFQGTEAFF. Written as DNA, the CDR3 is TGTGCCAGCAGTGAATTCCAGGGTACTGAAGCTTTCTTT. The chain employs TRBV6-1 and TRBJ1-1; possibly TRBD1 for D (5 bases). CDR3 length: 13 amino acids. V lost 2 bases and J 5 bases, leaving 9 bases between the germline ends. Germline CDR1 is MNHNS and CDR2 is SASEGT.

The chain uses TRBV5-1 and TRBJ1-1; possibly TRBD1 for D (6 bases). V dropped 0 bases and J dropped 1 base, with 10 bases sitting between them. The CDR3 runs to 15 residues. Germline CDR1 reads SGHRS; CDR2 reads YFSETQ. CDR3: CASSLGGRQNTEAFF. CDR3 coding DNA: TGCGCCAGCAGCTTGGGGGGGCGGCAGAACACTGAAGCTTTCTTT. The whole variable domain, filled in from reference TRBV5-1 and TRBJ1-1, reads KAGVTQTPRYLIKTRGQQVTLSCSPISGHRSVSWYQQTPGQGLQFLFEYFSETQRNKGNFPGRFSGRQFSNSRSEMNVSTLELGDSALYLCASSLGGRQNTEAFFGQGTRLTVV.

Points on this clone: An end of the junction differs from the germline gene, which may be a read error. The J gene is TRBJ2-3, the V gene TRBV7-7; TRBD2 aligns across 12 bases. Germline CDR1 and CDR2: SSHAT and FNYEAQ (reference sequence). The CDR3 covers 16 residues. The CDR3: CASSLGLAGSTDTQYF. The CDR3 DNA reads as TGTGCTAGCAGCTTAGGACTAGCGGGGAGCACAGATACGCAGTATTTT.

This clone was recorded only once. This rearrangement joins TRBV2 to TRBJ2-7; 9 nucleotides align to TRBD1. CDR1 and CDR2 from the germline V gene are SNHLY and FYNNEI. Trimming removed 6 bases from V and 3 bases from J; junction bases left unmatched: 6. This CDR3 has 14 residues. The DNA of the CDR3 is TGTGCCAGCAGGGATCCGGGACAGGGCTACGAGCAGTACTTC. Protein product: CASRDPGQGYEQYF.

The chain combines TRBV30 with TRBJ2-7, with D possibly matching TRBD2 (6 bases). This CDR3 has 10 amino acids. Per germline, CDR1 GTSNPN and CDR2 SVGIG (reference sequence). Between the trimmed V and J ends, which lost 4 bases and 6 bases, there was a span of 7 bases. The CDR3 region has the DNA TGTGCCTGGATCGGGGGCGAGCAGTACTTC. Protein product: CAWIGGEQYF.

This clone occurred once. CDR3: CAWSGTSGILSEQYF. The DNA for the CDR3 is TGTGCCTGGAGTGGGACTAGCGGGATATTAAGCGAGCAGTACTTC. The gene calls are TRBV30 and TRBJ2-7; 12 bases are shared with TRBD2. CDR1 is GTSNPN and CDR2 is SVGIG in the germline V gene (reference sequence). The CDR3 contains 15 residues. J lost 6 bases, V lost 1 base, and 7 bases had no gene match. Drawing the rest from reference TRBV30 and TRBJ2-7, the complete variable domain is SQTIHQWPATLVQPVGSPLSLECTVEGTSNPNLYWYRQAAGRGLQLLFYSVGIGQISSEVPQNLSASRPQDRQFILSSKKLLLSDSGFYLCAWSGTSGILSEQYFGPGTRLTVT.

V usage is TRBV18 and J usage is TRBJ1-1, with TRBD1 identical over 7 bases. V shed 4 bases and J 1 base; nucleotides not matched to a gene: 3. Germline V gene lookup returns CDR1 KGHSH and CDR2 LQKENI. This CDR3 contains 14 residues. The CDR3 spells CASSQGQRNTEAFF. The DNA of the CDR3 is TGTGCCAGCTCACAGGGACAGCGGAACACTGAAGCTTTCTTT.

The V call is TRBV5-1, the J call TRBJ2-7; 8 nucleotides agree with TRBD2. Germline CDR1 reads SGHRS; CDR2 reads YFSETQ. Trimming took 0 bases from V and 1 from J; bases not matched to a gene: 3. This CDR3 is built from 15 residues. CDR3 sequence reads: CASSLAGGESYEQYF. In nucleotides, the CDR3 is TGCGCCAGCAGCTTGGCCGGGGGGGAATCCTACGAGCAGTACTTC.

The V call is TRBV7-6, the J call TRBJ2-1; 9 positions match TRBD2. The germline V gene encodes CDR1 SGHVS and CDR2 FNYEAQ. CDR3 length: 16 amino acids. V trimming: 5 bases; J trimming: 3 bases; junction bases outside the gene matches: 8. CDR3 sequence: CASSPRGAGGYNEQFF. CDR3 nucleotides: TGTGCCAGCAGCCCCCGTGGAGCGGGAGGCTACAATGAGCAGTTCTTC.